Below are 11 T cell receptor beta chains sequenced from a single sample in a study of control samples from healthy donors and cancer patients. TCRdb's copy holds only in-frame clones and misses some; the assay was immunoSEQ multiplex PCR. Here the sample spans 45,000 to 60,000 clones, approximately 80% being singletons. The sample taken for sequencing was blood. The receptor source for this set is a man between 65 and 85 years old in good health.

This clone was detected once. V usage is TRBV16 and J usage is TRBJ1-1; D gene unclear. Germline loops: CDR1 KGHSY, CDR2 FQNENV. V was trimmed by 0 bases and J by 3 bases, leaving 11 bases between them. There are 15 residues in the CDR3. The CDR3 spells CASSQSLPGDTEAFF. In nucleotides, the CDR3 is TGTGCCAGCAGCCAATCACTGCCCGGGGACACTGAAGCTTTCTTT.

The CDR3 is CASSLEGGQLSPLHF. The CDR3 bases are TGTGCCAGCAGCTTAGAGGGGGGCCAGCTTTCACCCCTCCACTTT. The chain carries TRBV7-9 and TRBJ1-6, with TRBD1 as a possible D gene (6 bases). V gave up 1 base and J gave up 9 bases, with 13 bases separating them. The CDR3 consists of 15 residues. Germline assignment: CDR1 SEHNR and CDR2 FQNEAQ (reference sequence).

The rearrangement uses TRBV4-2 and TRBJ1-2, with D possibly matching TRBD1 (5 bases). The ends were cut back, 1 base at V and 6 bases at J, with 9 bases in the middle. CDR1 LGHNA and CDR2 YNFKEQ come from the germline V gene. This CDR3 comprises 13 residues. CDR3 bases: TGTGCCAGCAGCCAAGTGGGACGTGATGGCTACACCTTC. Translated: CASSQVGRDGYTF.

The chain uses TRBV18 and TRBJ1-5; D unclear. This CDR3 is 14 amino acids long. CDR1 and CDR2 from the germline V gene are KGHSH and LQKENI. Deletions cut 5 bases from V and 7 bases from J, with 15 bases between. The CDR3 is CASSYGESGQPQHF. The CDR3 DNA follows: TGTGCCAGCTCATATGGGGAGTCGGGGCAGCCCCAGCATTTT.

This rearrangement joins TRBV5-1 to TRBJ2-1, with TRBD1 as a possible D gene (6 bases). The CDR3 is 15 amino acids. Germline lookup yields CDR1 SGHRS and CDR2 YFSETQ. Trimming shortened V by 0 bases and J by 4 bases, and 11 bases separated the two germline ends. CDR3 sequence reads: CASSLGTALYNEQFF. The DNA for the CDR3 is TGCGCCAGCAGCTTGGGGACAGCTCTTTACAATGAGCAGTTCTTC.

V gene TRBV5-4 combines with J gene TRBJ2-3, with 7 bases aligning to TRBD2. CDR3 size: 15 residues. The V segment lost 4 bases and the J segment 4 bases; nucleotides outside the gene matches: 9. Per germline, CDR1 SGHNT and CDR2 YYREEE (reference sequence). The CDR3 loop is CASSPKRDSADTQYF. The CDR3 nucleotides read TGTGCCAGCAGCCCCAAGCGGGATTCCGCAGATACGCAGTATTTT.

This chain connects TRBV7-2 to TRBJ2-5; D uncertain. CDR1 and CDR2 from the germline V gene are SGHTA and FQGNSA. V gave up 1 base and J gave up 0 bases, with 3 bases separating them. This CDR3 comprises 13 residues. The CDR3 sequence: CASSLENQETQYF. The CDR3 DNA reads TGTGCCAGCAGCTTAGAGAACCAAGAGACCCAGTACTTC. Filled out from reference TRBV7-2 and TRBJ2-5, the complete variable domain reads GAGVSQSPSNKVTEKGKDVELRCDPISGHTALYWYRQSLGQGLEFLIYFQGNSAPDKSGLPSDRFSAERTGGSVSTLTIQRTQQEDSAVYLCASSLENQETQYFGPGTRLLVL.

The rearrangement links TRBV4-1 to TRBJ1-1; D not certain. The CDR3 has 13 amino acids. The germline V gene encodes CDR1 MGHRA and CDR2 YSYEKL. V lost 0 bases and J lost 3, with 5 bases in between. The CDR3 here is CASSQERDTEAFF. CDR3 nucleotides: TGCGCCAGCAGCCAAGAGAGGGACACTGAAGCTTTCTTT.

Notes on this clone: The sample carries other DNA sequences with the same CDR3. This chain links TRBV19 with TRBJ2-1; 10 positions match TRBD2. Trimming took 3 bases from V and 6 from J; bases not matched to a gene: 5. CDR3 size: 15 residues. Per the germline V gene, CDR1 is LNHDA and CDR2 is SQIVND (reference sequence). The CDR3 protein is CASSMGLAGVNEQFF. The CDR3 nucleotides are TGTGCCAGTAGTATGGGGCTAGCGGGAGTCAATGAGCAGTTCTTC.

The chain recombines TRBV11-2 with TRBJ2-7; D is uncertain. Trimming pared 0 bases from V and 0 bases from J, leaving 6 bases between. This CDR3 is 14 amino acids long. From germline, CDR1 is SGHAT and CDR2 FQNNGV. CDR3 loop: CASSLETHSYEQYF. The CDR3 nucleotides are TGTGCCAGCAGCTTAGAAACTCACTCCTACGAGCAGTACTTC.

The CDR3: CATSENRRYTF. DNA for the CDR3: TGTGCCACCAGCGAGAACAGACGCTACACCTTC. The chain employs TRBV15 and TRBJ1-2; D not certain. CDR1 is LNHNV, CDR2 YYDKDF, per germline (reference sequence). CDR3 length: 11 residues. V was pared by 5 bases and J by 9 bases, with 10 bases between.